This TCR beta chain originates from a study of blood T cell repertoires in COVID-19. Overall study context: Samples came from the United States, Italy and Spain, spanning acute and convalescent COVID-19.

Germline-derived CDR1 and CDR2 are LNHNV and YYDKDF (reference sequence). The V end was cut by 5 bases, the J end by 0 bases, with 9 bases between. The CDR3 is made up of 14 amino acids. TCRdb's copy holds only in-frame clones and misses some; the assay was immunoSEQ multiplex PCR. The data hold 300,000 or so clones, with about 86% observed a single time. The V and J genes are TRBV15 and TRBJ2-3; a weak D match, TRBD1 (5 bases). The specimen sequenced was peripheral blood. The sequence was collected from a woman aged 50 to 65 with acute or convalescent COVID-19. DNA for the CDR3: TGTGCCACCAGCCCACCAGGGAGCACAGATACGCAGTATTTT. The encoded protein is CATSPPGSTDTQYF.